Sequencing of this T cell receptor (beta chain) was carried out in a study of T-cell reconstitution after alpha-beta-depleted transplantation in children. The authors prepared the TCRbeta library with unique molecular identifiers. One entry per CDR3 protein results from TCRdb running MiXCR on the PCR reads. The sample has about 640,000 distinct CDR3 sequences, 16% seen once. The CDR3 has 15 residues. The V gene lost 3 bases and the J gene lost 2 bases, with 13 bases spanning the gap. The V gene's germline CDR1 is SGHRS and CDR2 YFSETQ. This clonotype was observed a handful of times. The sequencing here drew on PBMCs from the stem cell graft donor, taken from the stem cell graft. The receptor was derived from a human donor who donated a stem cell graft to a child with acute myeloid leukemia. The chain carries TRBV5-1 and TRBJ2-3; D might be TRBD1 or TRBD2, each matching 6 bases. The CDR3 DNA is TGCGCCAGCAGCTCGGGGGCCCATGACACAGATACGCAGTATTTT. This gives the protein CASSSGAHDTDTQYF.